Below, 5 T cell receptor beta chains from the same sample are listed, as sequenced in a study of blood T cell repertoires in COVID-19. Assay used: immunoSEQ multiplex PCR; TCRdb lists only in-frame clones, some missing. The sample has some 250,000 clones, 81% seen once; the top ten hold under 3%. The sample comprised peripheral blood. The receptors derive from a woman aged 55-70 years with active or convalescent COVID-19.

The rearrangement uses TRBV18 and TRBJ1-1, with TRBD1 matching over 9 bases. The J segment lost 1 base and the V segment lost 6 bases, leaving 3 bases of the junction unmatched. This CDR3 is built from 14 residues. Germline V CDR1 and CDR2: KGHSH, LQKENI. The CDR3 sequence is CASSGTGRNTEAFF. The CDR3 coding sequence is TGTGCCAGCTCTGGGACAGGGAGGAACACTGAAGCTTTCTTT.

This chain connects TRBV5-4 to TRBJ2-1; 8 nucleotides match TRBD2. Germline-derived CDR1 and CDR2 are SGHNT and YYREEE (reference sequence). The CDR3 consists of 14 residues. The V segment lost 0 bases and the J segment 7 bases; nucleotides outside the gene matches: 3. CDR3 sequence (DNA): TGTGCCAGCAGCTTGGAACTAGCGGCAAATGAGCAGTTCTTC. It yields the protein CASSLELAANEQFF.

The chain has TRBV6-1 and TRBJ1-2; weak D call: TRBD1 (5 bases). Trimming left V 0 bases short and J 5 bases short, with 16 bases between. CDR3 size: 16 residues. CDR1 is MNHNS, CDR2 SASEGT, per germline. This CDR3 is CASSEAVGGEQYGYTF. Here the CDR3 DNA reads TGTGCCAGCAGTGAAGCGGTGGGGGGGGAACAATATGGCTACACCTTC.

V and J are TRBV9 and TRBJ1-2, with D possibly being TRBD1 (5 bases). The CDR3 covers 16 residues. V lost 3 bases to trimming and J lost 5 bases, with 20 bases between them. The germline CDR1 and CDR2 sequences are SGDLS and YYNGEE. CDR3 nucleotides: TGTGCCAGCAGCGCACCACAAGAGGACACCTTTTATGGCTACACCTTC. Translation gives CASSAPQEDTFYGYTF. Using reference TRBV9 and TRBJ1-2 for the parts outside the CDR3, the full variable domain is DSGVTQTPKHLITATGQRVTLRCSPRSGDLSVYWYQQSLDQGLQFLIQYYNGEERAKGNILERFSAQQFPDLHSELNLSSLELGDSALYFCASSAPQEDTFYGYTFGSGTRLTVV.

The CDR3 sequence is CASSLDRTYGYTF. CDR3 nucleotides: TGTGCCAGCAGCCTTGACAGGACCTATGGCTACACCTTC. The chain recombines TRBV5-4 with TRBJ1-2; the D gene is possibly TRBD1 (6 bases). The germline V gene encodes CDR1 SGHNT and CDR2 YYREEE (reference sequence). The V gene lost 4 bases and the J gene lost 4 bases, with 11 bases spanning the gap. The CDR3 is 13 amino acids.